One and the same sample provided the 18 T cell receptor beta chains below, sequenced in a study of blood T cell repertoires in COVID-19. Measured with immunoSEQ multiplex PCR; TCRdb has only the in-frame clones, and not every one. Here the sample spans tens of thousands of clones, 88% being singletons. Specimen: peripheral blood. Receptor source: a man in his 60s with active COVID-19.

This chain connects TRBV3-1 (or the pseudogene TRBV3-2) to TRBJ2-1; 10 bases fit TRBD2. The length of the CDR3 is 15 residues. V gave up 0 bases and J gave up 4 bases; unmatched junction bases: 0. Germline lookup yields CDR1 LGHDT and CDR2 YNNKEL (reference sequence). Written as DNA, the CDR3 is TGTGCCAGCAGCCAAGAACTAGCGGGATACAATGAGCAGTTCTTC. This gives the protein CASSQELAGYNEQFF.

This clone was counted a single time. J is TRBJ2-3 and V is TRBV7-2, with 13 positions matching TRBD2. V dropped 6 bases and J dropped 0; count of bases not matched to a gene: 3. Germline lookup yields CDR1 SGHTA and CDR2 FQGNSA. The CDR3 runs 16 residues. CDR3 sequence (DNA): TGTGCCAGCAGAGGACTAGCGGGGGATAGCACAGATACGCAGTATTTT. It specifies CASRGLAGDSTDTQYF.

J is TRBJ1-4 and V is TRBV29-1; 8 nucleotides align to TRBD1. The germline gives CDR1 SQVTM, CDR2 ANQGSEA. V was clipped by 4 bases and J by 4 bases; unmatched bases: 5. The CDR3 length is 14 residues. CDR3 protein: CSVAGTGHNEKLFF. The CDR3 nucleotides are TGCAGCGTTGCCGGGACAGGACATAATGAAAAACTGTTTTTT.

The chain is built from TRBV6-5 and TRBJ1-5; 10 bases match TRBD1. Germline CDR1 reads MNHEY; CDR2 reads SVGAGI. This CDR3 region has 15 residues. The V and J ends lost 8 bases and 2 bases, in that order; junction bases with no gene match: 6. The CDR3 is CASFGGTGGNQPQHF. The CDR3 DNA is TGTGCCAGCTTTGGGGGGACAGGGGGCAATCAGCCCCAGCATTTT.

The CDR3 coding sequence is TGTGCCAGCAGCTTAACAGGGGACACTGAAGCTTTCTTT. Translating gives CASSLTGDTEAFF. The rearrangement uses TRBV4-2 and TRBJ1-1, with TRBD1 identical over 7 bases. Germline lookup yields CDR1 LGHNA and CDR2 YNFKEQ. This CDR3 contains 13 residues. With 5 bases clipped from V and 3 bases from J, the junction kept 3 bases outside the gene matches.

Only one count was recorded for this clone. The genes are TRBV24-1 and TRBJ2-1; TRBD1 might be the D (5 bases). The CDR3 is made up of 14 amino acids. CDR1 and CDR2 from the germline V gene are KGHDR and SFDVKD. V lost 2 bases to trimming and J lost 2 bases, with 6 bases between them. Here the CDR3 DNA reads TGTGCCACCAGTGATTCCAGGGCCTACAATGAGCAGTTCTTC. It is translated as CATSDSRAYNEQFF.

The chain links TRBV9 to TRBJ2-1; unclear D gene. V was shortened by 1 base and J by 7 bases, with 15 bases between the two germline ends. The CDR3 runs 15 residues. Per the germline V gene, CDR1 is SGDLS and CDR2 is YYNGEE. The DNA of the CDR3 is TGTGCCAGCAGCGTATTAGACGCTGCGGTTAATGAGCAGTTCTTC. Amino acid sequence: CASSVLDAAVNEQFF.

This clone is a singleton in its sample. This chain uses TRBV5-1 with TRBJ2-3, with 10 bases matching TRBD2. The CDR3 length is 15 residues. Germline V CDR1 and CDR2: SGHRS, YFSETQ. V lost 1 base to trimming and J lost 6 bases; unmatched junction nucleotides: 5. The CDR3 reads CASSLSGRASDTQYF. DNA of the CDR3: TGCGCCAGCAGCTTGAGCGGGAGGGCCAGTGATACGCAGTATTTT.

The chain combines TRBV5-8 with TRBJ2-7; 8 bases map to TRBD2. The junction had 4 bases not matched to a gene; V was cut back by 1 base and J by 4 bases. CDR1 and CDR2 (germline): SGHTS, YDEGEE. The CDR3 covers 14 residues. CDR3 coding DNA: TGTGCCAGCAGCTTGCCGGGAGGGGGGTACGAGCAGTACTTC. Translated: CASSLPGGGYEQYF.

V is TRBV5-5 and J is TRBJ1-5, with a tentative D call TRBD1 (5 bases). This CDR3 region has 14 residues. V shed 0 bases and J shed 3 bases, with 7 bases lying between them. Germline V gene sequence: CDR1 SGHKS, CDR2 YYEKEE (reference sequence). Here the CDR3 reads CASSLEGVNQPQHF. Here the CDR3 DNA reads TGTGCCAGCAGCTTGGAAGGGGTCAATCAGCCCCAGCATTTT.

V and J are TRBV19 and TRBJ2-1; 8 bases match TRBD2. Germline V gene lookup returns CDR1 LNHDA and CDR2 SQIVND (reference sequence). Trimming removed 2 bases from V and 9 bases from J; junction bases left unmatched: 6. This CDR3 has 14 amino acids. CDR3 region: CASSISGSGAEQFF. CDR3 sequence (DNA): TGTGCCAGTAGTATATCGGGTAGCGGGGCTGAGCAGTTCTTC.

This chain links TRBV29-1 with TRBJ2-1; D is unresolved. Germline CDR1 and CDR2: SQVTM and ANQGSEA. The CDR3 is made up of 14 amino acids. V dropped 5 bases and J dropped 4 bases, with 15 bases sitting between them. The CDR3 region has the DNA TGCAGCGTTTTGAGTCCGGGTTCGTACAATGAGCAGTTCTTC. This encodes CSVLSPGSYNEQFF.

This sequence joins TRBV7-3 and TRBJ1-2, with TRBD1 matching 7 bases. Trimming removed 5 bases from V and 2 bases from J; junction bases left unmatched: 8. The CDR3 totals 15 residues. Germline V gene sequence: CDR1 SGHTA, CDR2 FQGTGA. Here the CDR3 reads CASSPSVRGNYGYTF. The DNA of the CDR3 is TGTGCCAGCAGCCCATCGGTCAGGGGGAACTATGGCTACACCTTC.

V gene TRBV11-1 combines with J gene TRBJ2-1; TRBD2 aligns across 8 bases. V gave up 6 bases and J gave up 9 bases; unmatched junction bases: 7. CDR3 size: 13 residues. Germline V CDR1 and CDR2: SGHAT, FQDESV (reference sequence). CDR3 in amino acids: CASSEREWGEQFF. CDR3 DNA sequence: TGTGCCAGCAGTGAGCGGGAGTGGGGTGAGCAGTTCTTC.

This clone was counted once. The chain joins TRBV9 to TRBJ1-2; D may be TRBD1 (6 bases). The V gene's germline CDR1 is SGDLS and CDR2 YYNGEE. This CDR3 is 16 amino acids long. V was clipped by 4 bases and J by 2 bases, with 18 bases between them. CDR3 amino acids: CASSPSLGQSNYGYTF. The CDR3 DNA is TGTGCCAGCAGCCCTTCCCTCGGACAGTCGAACTATGGCTACACCTTC.

Here the CDR3 reads CASGYLAWGPRDTQYF. CDR3 coding DNA: TGTGCTAGTGGCTACCTAGCTTGGGGGCCAAGAGATACGCAGTATTTT. This rearrangement joins TRBV12-5 to TRBJ2-3, with D possibly TRBD1 on 6 matching bases. CDR3 length equals 16 residues. The V end lost 6 bases, the J end lost 5 bases, and 21 bases lay between the germline ends. Germline assignment: CDR1 LGHNT and CDR2 FRNRAP. The variable domain in full, with the rest retrieved from reference TRBV12-5 and TRBJ2-3, is DARVTQTPRHKVTEMGQEVTMRCQPILGHNTVFWYRQTMMQGLELLAYFRNRAPLDDSGMPKDRFSAEMPDATLATLKIQPSEPRDSAVYFCASGYLAWGPRDTQYFGPGTRLTVL.

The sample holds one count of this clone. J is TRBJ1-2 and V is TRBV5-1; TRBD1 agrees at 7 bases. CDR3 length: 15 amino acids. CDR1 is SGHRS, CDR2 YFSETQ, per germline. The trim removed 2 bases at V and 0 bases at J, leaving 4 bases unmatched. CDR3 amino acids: CASSLTGDANYGYTF. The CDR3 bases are TGCGCCAGCAGCTTAACAGGGGATGCTAACTATGGCTACACCTTC.

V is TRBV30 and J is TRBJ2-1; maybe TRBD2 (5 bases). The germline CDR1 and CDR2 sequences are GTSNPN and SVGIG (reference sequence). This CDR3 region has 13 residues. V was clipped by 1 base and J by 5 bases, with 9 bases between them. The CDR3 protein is CAWSELANNEQFF. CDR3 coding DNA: TGTGCCTGGAGTGAGCTAGCAAACAATGAGCAGTTCTTC.